This T cell receptor beta chain was recorded in a study of shared clonotypes between healthy human individuals. Germline V gives CDR1 MDHEN, CDR2 SYDVKM. The CDR3 spans 15 residues. V lost 3 bases, J lost 4 bases, and 9 bases stayed unmatched. About this clone itself: The target antigen is unknown.

Naive CD8 cells lacked CD45RO, underwent positive selection for CCR7 and left out terminally differentiated effector memory CD45RA+ cells. Under the authors' procedure: Sequence data from immunoSEQ were junction-only and lacked quality scores; consequently, filtering differed. TCRdb's table, derived via immunoSEQ multiplex PCR, lists solely in-frame clones and lacks some. Clonal size and the V and J genes are those of that table, whereas D and trimming came from the DNA. Among hundreds of thousands of clones listed, around 96% were seen once. General study findings and limits: Represented genetic and exposure-history diversity was restricted by having few donors.

The source material was naive CD8+ T cells sorted from blood. The sequence was obtained from a woman aged 25-40 years in good health. This chain joins TRBV28 and TRBJ2-7, with 7 positions matching TRBD1. This CDR3 is CASSFRDRASYEQYF. For the CDR3, the DNA is TGTGCCAGCAGTTTCCGAGACAGGGCTTCGTACGAGCAGTACTTC.